This note documents a single TCR beta chain sequence. The sample belongs to a study of blood T cell repertoires in COVID-19. Across the study: T cells, B-cell-depleted T cells, or PBMCs provided the cDNA or gDNA that served as material.

Methods used by the authors: Reference gene primer amplification gave nucleated cell count estimates. The protocol was immunoSEQ multiplex PCR, while the TCRdb copy is restricted to in-frame clones and leaves out a portion. D and trimming were read from the DNA, whereas the V and J calls and clone size are those reported in that table. Here the sample spans about 380,000 clones, 70% to 85% being singletons. The CDR3 runs 15 residues. Germline assignment: CDR1 MNHEY and CDR2 SVGAGI. The V and J ends lost 5 bases and 0 bases, in that order; junction bases with no gene match: 3. The chain couples TRBV6-5 to TRBJ2-1, with 8 bases that match TRBD2. The source is a human donor with acute or convalescent COVID-19. The donor label of this sample is uncertain. Source material: peripheral blood. The CDR3 is CASSLSGSSYNEQFF. In DNA form, the CDR3 reads TGTGCCAGCAGTCTGAGCGGGAGCTCCTACAATGAGCAGTTCTTC.